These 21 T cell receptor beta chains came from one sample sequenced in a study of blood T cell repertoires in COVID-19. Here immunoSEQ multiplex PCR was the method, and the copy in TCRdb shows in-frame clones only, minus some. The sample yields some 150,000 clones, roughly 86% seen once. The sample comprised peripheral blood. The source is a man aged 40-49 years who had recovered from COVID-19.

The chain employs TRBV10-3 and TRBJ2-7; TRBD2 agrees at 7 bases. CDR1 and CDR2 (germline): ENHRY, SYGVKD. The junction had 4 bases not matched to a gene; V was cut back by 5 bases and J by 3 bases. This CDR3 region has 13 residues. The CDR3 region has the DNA TGTGCCATCAGTCCTGGGGGGGTCTACGAGCAGTACTTC. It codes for CAISPGGVYEQYF.

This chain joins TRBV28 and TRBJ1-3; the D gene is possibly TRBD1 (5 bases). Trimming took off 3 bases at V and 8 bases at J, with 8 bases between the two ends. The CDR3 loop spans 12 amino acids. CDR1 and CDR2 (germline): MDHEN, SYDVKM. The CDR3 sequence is CASSFSGDTIYF. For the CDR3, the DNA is TGTGCCAGCAGTTTTTCGGGGGACACCATATATTTT.

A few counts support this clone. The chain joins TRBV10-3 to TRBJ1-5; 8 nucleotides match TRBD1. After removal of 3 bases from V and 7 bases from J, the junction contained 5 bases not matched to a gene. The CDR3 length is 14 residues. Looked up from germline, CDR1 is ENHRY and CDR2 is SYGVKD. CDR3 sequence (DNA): TGTGCCATCAGTGACAGGGGGCGCGGGCAGCCCCAGCATTTT. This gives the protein CAISDRGRGQPQHF.

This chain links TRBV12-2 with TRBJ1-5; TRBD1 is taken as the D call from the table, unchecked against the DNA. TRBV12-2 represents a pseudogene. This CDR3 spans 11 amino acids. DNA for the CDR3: TGTGAGGGGGTGGGTTCTCAGCCCCAGCATTTT. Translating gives CEGVGSQPQHF.

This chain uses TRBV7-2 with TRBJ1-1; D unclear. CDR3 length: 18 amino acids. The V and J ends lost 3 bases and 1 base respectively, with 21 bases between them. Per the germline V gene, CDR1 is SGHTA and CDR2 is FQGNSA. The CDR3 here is CASSFGTKVGSSNTEAFF. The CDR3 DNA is TGTGCCAGCAGCTTCGGTACGAAGGTAGGGAGCTCGAACACTGAAGCTTTCTTT.

The CDR3 coding sequence is TGTGCCAGTCAAGGACTAGCTGGGCAGGATACGCAGTATTTT. This sequence encodes CASQGLAGQDTQYF. The rearrangement links TRBV19 to TRBJ2-3, with 8 bases matching TRBD2. Germline CDR1 reads LNHDA; CDR2 reads SQIVND (reference sequence). V shed 8 bases, J shed 6 bases, and the junction held 10 bases outside the gene matches. CDR3 length: 14 residues.

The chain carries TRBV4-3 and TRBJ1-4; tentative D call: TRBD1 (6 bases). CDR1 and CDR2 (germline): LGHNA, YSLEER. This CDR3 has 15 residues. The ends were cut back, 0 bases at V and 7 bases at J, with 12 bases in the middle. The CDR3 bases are TGCGCCAGCAGCCAAGATCGGCAGGGGAGTGAAAAACTGTTTTTT. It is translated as CASSQDRQGSEKLFF.

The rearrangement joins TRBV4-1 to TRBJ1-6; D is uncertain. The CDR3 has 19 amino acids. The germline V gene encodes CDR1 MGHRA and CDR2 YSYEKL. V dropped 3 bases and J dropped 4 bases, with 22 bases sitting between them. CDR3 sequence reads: CASSQYLANQVSYNSPLHF. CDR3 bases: TGCGCCAGCAGCCAGTATCTAGCCAACCAGGTGTCTTATAATTCACCCCTCCACTTT.

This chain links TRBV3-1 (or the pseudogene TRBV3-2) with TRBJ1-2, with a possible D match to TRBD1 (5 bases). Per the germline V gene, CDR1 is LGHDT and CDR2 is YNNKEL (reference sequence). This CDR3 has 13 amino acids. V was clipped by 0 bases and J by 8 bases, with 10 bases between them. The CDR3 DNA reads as TGTGCCAGCAGCCAAGACGGGGGGACCGGCTACACCTTC. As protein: CASSQDGGTGYTF.

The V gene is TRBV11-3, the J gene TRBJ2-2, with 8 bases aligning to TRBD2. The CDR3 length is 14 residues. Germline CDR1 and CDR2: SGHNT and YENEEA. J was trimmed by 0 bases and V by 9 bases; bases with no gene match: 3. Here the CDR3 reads CASKAGANTGELFF. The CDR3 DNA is TGTGCCAGTAAAGCGGGGGCGAACACCGGGGAGCTGTTTTTT.

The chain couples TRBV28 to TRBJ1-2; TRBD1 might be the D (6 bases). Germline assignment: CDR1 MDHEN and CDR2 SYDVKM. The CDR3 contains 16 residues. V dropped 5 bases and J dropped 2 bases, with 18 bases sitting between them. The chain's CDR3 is CASSLVGTGTNYGYTF. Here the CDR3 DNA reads TGTGCCAGCAGTCTTGTGGGAACCGGGACAAACTATGGCTACACCTTC.

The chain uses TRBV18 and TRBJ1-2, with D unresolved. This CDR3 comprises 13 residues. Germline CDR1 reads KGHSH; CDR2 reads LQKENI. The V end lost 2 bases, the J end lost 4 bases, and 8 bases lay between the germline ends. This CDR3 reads CASSPEGSYGYTF. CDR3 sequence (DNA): TGTGCCAGCTCACCAGAGGGCAGCTATGGCTACACCTTC.

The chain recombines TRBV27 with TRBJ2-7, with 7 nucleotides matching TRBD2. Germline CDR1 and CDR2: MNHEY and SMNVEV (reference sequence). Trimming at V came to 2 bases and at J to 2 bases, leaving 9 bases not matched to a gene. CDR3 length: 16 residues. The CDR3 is CASSLNTGGRAYEQYF. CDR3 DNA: TGTGCCAGCAGTTTAAATACTGGGGGGAGGGCCTACGAGCAGTACTTC.

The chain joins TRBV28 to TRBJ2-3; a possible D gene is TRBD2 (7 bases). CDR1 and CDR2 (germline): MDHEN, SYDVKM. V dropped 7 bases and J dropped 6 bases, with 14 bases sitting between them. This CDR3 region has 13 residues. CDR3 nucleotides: TGTGCCAGCATATCCCCGGGGGGCGATACGCAGTATTTT. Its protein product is CASISPGGDTQYF.

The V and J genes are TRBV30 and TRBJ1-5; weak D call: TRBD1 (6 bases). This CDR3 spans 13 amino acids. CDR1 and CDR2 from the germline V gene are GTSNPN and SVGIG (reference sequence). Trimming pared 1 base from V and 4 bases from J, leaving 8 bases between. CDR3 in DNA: TGTGCCTGGAGTGCACAGGGAAATCAGCCCCAGCATTTT. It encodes CAWSAQGNQPQHF.

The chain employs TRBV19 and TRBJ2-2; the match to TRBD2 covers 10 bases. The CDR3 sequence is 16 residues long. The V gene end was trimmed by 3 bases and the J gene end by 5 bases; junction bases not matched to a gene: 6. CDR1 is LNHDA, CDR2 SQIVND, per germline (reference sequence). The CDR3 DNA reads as TGTGCCAGTAGTATGAGCGGGAGGGCCTCTACCGGGGAGCTGTTTTTT. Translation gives CASSMSGRASTGELFF.

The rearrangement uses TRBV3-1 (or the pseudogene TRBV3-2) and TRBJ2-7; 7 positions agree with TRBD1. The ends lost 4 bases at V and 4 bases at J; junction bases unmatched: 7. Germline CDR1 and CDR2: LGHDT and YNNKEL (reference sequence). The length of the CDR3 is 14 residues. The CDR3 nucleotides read TGTGCCAGCAGCCCCGGGACAGCGTCGTACGAGCAGTACTTC. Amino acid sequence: CASSPGTASYEQYF.

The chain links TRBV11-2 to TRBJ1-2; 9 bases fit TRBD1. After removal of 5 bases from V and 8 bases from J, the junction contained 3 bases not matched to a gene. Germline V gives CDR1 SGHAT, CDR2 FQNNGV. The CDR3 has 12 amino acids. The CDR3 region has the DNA TGTGCCAGCAGCCGGACAGGGGACGGCTACACCTTC. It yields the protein CASSRTGDGYTF.

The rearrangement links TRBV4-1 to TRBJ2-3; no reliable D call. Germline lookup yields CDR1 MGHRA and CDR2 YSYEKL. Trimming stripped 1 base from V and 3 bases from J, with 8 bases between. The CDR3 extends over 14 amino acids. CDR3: CASSQAVLTDTQYF. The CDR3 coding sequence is TGCGCCAGCAGCCAAGCTGTCCTTACAGATACGCAGTATTTT.

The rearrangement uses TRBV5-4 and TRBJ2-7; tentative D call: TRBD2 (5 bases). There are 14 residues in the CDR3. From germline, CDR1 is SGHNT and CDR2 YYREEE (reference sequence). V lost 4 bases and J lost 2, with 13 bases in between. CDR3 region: CASSPEVQAYEQYF. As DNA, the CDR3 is TGTGCCAGCAGCCCGGAGGTCCAGGCCTACGAGCAGTACTTC.

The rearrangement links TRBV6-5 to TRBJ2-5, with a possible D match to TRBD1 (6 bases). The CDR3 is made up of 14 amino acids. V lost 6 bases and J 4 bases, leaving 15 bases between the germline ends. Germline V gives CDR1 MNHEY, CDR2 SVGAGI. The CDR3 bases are TGTGCCAGCAGCTGGCACCAGGGGCGAGAGACCCAGTACTTC. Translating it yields CASSWHQGRETQYF.